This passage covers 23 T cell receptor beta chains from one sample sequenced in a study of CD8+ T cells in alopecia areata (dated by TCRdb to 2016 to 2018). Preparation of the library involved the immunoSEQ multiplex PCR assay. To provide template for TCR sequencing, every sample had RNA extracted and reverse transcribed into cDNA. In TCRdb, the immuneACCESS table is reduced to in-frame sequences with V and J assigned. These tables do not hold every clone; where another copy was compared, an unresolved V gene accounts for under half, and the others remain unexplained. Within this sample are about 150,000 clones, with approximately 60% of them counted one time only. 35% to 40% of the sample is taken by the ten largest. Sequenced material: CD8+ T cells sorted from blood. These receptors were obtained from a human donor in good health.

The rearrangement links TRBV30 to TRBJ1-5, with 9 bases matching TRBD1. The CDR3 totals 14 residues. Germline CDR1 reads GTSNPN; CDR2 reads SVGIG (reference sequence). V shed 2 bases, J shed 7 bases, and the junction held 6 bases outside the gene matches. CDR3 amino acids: CAWSPGQGGQPQHF. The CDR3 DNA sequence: TGTGCCTGGAGTCCGGGACAGGGAGGGCAGCCCCAGCATTTT.

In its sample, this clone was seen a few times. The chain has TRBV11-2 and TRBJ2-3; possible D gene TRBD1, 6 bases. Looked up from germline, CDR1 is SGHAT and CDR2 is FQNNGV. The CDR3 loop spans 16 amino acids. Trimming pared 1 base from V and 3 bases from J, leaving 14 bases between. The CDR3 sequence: CASSLAGRQGTDTQYF. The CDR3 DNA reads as TGTGCCAGCAGCTTAGCGGGCCGGCAGGGGACAGATACGCAGTATTTT.

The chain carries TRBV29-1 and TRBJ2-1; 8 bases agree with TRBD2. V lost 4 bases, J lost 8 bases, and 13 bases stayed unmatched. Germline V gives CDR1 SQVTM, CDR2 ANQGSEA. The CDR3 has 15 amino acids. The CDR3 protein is CSVVLSGRDIYEQFF. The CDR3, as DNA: TGCAGCGTTGTATTATCCGGGAGGGATATCTATGAGCAGTTCTTC.

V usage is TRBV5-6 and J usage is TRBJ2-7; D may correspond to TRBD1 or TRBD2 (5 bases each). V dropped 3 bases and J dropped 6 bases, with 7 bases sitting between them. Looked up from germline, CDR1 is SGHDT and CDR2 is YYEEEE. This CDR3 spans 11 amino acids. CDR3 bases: TGTGCCAGCAGCTCCGGGGCCGAGCAGTACTTC. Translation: CASSSGAEQYF.

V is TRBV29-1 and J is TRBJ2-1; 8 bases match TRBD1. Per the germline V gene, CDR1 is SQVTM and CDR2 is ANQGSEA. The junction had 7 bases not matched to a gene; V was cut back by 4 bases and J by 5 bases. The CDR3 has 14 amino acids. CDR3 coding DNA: TGCAGCGTTGCCGGGACAGGCATTAACAATGAGCAGTTCTTC. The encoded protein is CSVAGTGINNEQFF.

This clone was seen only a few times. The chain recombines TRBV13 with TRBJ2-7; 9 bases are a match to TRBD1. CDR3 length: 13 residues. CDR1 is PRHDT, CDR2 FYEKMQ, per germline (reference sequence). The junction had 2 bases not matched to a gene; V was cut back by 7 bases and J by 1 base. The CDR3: CASKGQGSYEQYF. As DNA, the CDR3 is TGTGCCAGCAAAGGACAGGGGTCCTACGAGCAGTACTTC.

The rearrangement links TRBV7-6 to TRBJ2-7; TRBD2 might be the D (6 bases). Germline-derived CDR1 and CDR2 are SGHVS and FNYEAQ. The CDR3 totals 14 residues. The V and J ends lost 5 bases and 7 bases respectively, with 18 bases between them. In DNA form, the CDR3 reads TGTGCCAGCAGCCCGATAGTGGGGGGAGGTGAGCAGTACTTC. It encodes CASSPIVGGGEQYF.

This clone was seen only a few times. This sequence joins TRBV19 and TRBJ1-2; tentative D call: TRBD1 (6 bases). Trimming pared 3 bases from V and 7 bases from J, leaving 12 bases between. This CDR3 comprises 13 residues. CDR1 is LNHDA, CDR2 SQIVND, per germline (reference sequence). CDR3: CASSIGTLSGYTF. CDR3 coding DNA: TGTGCCAGTAGTATCGGGACACTAAGTGGCTACACCTTC.

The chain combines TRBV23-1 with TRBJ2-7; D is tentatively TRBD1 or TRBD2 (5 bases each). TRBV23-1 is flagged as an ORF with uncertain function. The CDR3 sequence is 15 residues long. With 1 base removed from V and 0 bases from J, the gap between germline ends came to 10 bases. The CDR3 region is CASSQFRDLSYEQYF. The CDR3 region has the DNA TGCGCCAGCAGTCAATTTCGGGACCTCTCCTACGAGCAGTACTTC.

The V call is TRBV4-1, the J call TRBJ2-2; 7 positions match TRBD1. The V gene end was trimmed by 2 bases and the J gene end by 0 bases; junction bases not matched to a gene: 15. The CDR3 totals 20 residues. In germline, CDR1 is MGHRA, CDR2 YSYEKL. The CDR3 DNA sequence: TGCGCCAGCAGCCAAAGGGGCCATTCCCAGGGGGTCACGAACACCGGGGAGCTGTTTTTT. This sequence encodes CASSQRGHSQGVTNTGELFF.

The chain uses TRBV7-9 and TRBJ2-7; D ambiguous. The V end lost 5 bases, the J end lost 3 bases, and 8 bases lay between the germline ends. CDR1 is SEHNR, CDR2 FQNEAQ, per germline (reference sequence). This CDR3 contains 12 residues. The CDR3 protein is CASSQVLYEQYF. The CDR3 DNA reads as TGTGCCAGCAGCCAAGTCCTCTACGAGCAGTACTTC. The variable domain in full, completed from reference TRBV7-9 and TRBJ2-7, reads DTGVSQNPRHKITKRGQNVTFRCDPISEHNRLYWYRQTLGQGPEFLTYFQNEAQLEKSRLLSDRFSAERPKGSFSTLEIQRTEQGDSAMYLCASSQVLYEQYFGPGTRLTVT.

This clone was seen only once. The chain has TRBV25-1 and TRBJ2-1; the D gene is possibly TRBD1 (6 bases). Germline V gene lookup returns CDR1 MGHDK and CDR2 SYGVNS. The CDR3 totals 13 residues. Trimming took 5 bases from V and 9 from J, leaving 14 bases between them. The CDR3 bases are TGTGCCAGCAGTTCATATGCCAGGGGTGAGCAGTTCTTC. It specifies CASSSYARGEQFF.

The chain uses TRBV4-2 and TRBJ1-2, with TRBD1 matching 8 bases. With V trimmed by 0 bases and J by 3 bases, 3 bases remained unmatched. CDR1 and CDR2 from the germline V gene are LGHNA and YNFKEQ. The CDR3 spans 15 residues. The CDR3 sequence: CASSQDGTGDYGYTF. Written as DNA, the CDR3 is TGTGCCAGCAGCCAAGACGGGACAGGAGACTATGGCTACACCTTC.

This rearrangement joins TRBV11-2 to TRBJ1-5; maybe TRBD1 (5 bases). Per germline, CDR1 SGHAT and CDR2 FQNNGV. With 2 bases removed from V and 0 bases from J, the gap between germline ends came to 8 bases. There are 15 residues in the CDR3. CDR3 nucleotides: TGTGCCAGCAGCTTATACAGGAATAGCAATCAGCCCCAGCATTTT. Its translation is CASSLYRNSNQPQHF.

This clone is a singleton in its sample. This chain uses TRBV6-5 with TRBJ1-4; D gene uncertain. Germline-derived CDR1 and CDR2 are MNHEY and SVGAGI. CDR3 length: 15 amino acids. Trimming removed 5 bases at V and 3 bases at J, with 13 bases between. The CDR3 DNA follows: TGTGCCAGCAGTACATGGAGTGCTCCTAATGAAAAACTGTTTTTT. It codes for CASSTWSAPNEKLFF.

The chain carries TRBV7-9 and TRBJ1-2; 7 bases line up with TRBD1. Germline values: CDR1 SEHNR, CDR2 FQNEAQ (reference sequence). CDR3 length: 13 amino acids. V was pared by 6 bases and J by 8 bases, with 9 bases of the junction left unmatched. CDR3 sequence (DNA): TGTGCCAGCAGGGAAACAGGGGCAGACGGCTACACCTTC. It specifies CASRETGADGYTF.

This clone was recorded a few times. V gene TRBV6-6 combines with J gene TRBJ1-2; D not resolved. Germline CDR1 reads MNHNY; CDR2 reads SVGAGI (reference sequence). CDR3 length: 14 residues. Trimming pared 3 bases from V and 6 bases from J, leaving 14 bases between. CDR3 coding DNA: TGTGCCAGCAGTTATGGTTTCGGGTTAGATGGCTACACCTTC. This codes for CASSYGFGLDGYTF.

The DNA of the CDR3 is TGCAGCGTTTCGGGACTGACGAGCGTGAACACCGGGGAGCTGTTTTTT. Its translation is CSVSGLTSVNTGELFF. The gene calls are TRBV29-1 and TRBJ2-2, with D perhaps matching TRBD2 (6 bases). CDR3 length: 16 residues. V dropped 5 bases and J dropped 1 base, with 17 bases sitting between them. Germline CDR1 and CDR2: SQVTM and ANQGSEA.

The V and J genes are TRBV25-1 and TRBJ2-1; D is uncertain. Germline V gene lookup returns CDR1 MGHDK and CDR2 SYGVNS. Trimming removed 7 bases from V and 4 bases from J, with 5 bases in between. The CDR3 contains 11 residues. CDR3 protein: CASTQYNEQFF. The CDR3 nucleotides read TGTGCCAGCACCCAATACAATGAGCAGTTCTTC.

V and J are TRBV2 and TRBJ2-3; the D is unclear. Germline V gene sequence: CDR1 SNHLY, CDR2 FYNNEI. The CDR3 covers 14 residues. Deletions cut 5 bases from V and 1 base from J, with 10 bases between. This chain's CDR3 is CASSSPGRTDTQYF. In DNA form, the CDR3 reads TGTGCCAGCAGTTCTCCAGGCCGCACAGATACGCAGTATTTT.

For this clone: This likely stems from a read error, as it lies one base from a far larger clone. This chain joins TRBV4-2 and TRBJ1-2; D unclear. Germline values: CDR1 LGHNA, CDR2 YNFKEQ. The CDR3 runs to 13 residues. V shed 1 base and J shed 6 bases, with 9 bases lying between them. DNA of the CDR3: TGTGCCAGCAGCCAAGTTTCCGGAGATGGCTACACCTTC. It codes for CASSQVSGDGYTF.

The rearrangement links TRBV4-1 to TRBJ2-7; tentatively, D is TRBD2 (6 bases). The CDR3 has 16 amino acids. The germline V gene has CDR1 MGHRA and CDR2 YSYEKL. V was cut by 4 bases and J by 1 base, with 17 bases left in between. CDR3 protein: CASSPDEGGNSYEQYF. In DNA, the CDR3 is TGCGCCAGCAGCCCCGACGAGGGCGGGAATTCCTACGAGCAGTACTTC.

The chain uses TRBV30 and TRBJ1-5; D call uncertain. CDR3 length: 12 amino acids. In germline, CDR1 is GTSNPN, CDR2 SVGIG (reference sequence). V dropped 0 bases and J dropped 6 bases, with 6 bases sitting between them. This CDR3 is CAWSVYGQPQHF. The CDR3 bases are TGTGCCTGGAGTGTCTATGGTCAGCCCCAGCATTTT.